The clone carrying this T cell receptor beta chain was counted at least ten times. This specimen comes from a study of T cell repertoires in cytomegalovirus infection. In TCRdb, the reads were re-called with MiXCR into one record per CDR3 protein. Of 200,000 to 300,000 distinct CDR3 sequences listed, around 8.7% are singletons. The V gene's germline CDR1 is SGHTA and CDR2 FQGNSA. V lost 5 bases to trimming and J lost 1 base, with 14 bases between them. The CDR3 totals 15 residues. The rearrangement links TRBV7-2 to TRBJ1-1; D not certain. Sequenced input: PBMCs. This sequence originates from a human donor in good health (CMV status not recorded). Some clones in this sample may be carry-over from other donors' samples. The CDR3 protein is CASSLRESPNTEAFF. In DNA form, the CDR3 reads TGTGCCAGCAGCCTAAGGGAAAGCCCGAACACTGAAGCTTTCTTT. Looking up the rest from reference TRBV7-2 and TRBJ1-1 gives the full variable domain: GAGVSQSPSNKVTEKGKDVELRCDPISGHTALYWYRQSLGQGLEFLIYFQGNSAPDKSGLPSDRFSAERTGGSVSTLTIQRTQQEDSAVYLCASSLRESPNTEAFFGQGTRLTVV.